Presented here are 2 T cell receptor beta chains from one specimen sequenced in a study of cytomegalovirus exposure and HLA in healthy donors. It was with 60 Vbeta and 13 Jbeta primers that the PCR ran. Clones were sequenced by immunoSEQ multiplex PCR, and TCRdb holds only the in-frame ones, with some missing. This table has 130,000 or so clones, over 60% appearing once. The sequencing sample was made of PBMCs. These receptor sequences come from a male donor in good health and CMV-seropositive.

The chain joins TRBV4-1 to TRBJ2-7; 8 bases line up with TRBD2. The germline V gene has CDR1 MGHRA and CDR2 YSYEKL. The trim removed 1 base at V and 3 bases at J, leaving 5 bases unmatched. The CDR3 runs to 15 residues. In nucleotides, the CDR3 is TGCGCCAGCAGCCAAGGACGGGAGGGCCTCTACGAGCAGTACTTC. Translation gives CASSQGREGLYEQYF.

This chain joins TRBV18 and TRBJ2-7; TRBD1 matches 10 bases. Germline CDR1 reads KGHSH; CDR2 reads LQKENI. V shed 1 base and J 3 bases; nucleotides not matched to a gene: 0. The CDR3 extends over 14 amino acids. The CDR3 sequence is CASSPRTGGYEQYF. The CDR3 DNA reads TGTGCCAGCTCACCACGGACAGGGGGCTACGAGCAGTACTTC.